Presented here are 11 T cell receptor beta chains from one specimen sequenced in a study of PD-L1 blockade in urothelial cancer. This table comes from immunoSEQ multiplex PCR, and its TCRdb copy is limited to in-frame clones, with some not included. The repertoire has about 120,000 clones, 85% to 95% of them found once; the top ten carry around 4%. Time point denoted: peripheral blood 6 weeks after treatment start. Here the sequenced sample was PBMCs, taken around atezolizumab (anti-PD-L1) treatment. These receptor sequences come from a man aged 60 to 75 with urothelial cancer.

This rearrangement joins TRBV11-2 to TRBJ2-7, with TRBD2 matching 9 bases. Germline V gene data show CDR1 as SGHAT and CDR2 as FQNNGV. CDR3 length equals 14 residues. Germline trimming cut 1 base from V and 6 bases from J; bases unmatched to any gene: 4. The DNA of the CDR3 is TGTGCCAGCAGCTTAGCTGCGGGGGGGAGCGAGCAGTACTTC. Protein sequence: CASSLAAGGSEQYF.

CDR3: CASSDTGTNYGYTF. The CDR3 region has the DNA TGTGCCAGCAGCGATACCGGGACAAACTATGGCTACACCTTC. The chain is built from TRBV6-6 and TRBJ1-2; tentative D call: TRBD1 (6 bases). CDR1 is MNHNY, CDR2 SVGAGI, per germline (reference sequence). CDR3 size: 14 residues. The V end lost 6 bases, the J end lost 2 bases, and 13 bases lay between the germline ends.

V usage is TRBV28 and J usage is TRBJ2-7; 10 bases align to TRBD1. The CDR3 contains 15 residues. The germline V gene has CDR1 MDHEN and CDR2 SYDVKM. V gave up 7 bases and J gave up 4 bases; unmatched junction bases: 10. CDR3 in DNA: TGTGCCAGCACCAAGGGTAGGGACAGGGGTTACGAGCAGTACTTC. Residues: CASTKGRDRGYEQYF.

The CDR3 reads CASSQDYALAETDTQYF. The CDR3 DNA sequence: TGTGCCAGCAGCCAAGATTACGCGCTAGCGGAGACAGATACGCAGTATTTT. The rearrangement links TRBV14 to TRBJ2-3, with 7 bases matching TRBD2. The CDR3 consists of 17 residues. Trimming at V came to 0 bases and at J to 3 bases, leaving 9 bases not matched to a gene. CDR1 is SGHDN, CDR2 FVKESK, per germline.

The chain recombines TRBV5-4 with TRBJ2-5; the match to TRBD2 covers 11 bases. The junction had 8 bases not matched to a gene; V was cut back by 3 bases and J by 1 base. Germline V gene sequence: CDR1 SGHNT, CDR2 YYREEE (reference sequence). The length of the CDR3 is 17 residues. CDR3 region: CASSYGLAGDFQETQYF. CDR3 DNA sequence: TGTGCCAGCAGCTACGGACTAGCGGGCGATTTCCAAGAGACCCAGTACTTC.

This chain connects TRBV6-6 to TRBJ2-1; tentatively, D is TRBD2 (6 bases). From germline, CDR1 is MNHNY and CDR2 SVGAGI (reference sequence). V was clipped by 4 bases and J by 7 bases, with 17 bases between them. The CDR3 length is 15 residues. The CDR3 DNA reads as TGTGCCAGCAGTTCCATTCCGGGACTCAATAATGAGCAGTTCTTC. As protein: CASSSIPGLNNEQFF.

The J gene is TRBJ2-1, the V gene TRBV29-1; 13 nucleotides align to TRBD2. The CDR3 loop spans 14 amino acids. CDR1 and CDR2 (germline): SQVTM, ANQGSEA. V was pared by 7 bases and J by 4 bases, with 4 bases of the junction left unmatched. Written as DNA, the CDR3 is TGCAGCGCGCCGGGACTAGCGGGGTACAATGAGCAGTTCTTC. This gives the protein CSAPGLAGYNEQFF.

The chain joins TRBV5-1 to TRBJ1-2, with 7 bases identical to TRBD1. Trimming removed 4 bases from V and 6 bases from J; junction bases left unmatched: 15. Germline V gene sequence: CDR1 SGHRS, CDR2 YFSETQ. The CDR3 sequence is 16 residues long. CDR3 bases: TGCGCCAGCAGCCCCGGGACAGCCCGGGGGTCGGATGGCTACACCTTC. Its translation is CASSPGTARGSDGYTF.

This sequence joins TRBV6-1 and TRBJ2-7; D is unresolved. The CDR3 has 15 amino acids. Per the germline V gene, CDR1 is MNHNS and CDR2 is SASEGT. The ends were cut back, 2 bases at V and 2 bases at J, with 13 bases in the middle. CDR3 sequence: CASSEYRLGPYEQYF. The CDR3 coding sequence is TGTGCCAGCAGTGAATATCGGCTAGGCCCCTACGAGCAGTACTTC.

V usage is TRBV19 and J usage is TRBJ1-3; perhaps TRBD1 as D (6 bases). This CDR3 is built from 14 residues. Trimming took 5 bases from V and 0 from J, leaving 8 bases between them. Looked up from germline, CDR1 is LNHDA and CDR2 is SQIVND (reference sequence). The chain's CDR3 is CASSRTASGNTIYF. The CDR3 nucleotides are TGTGCCAGTAGTCGGACAGCCTCTGGAAACACCATATATTTT.

V gene TRBV27 combines with J gene TRBJ1-2; TRBD1 agrees at 9 bases. Trimming at V came to 6 bases and at J to 4 bases, leaving 6 bases not matched to a gene. The germline V gene has CDR1 MNHEY and CDR2 SMNVEV (reference sequence). The CDR3 totals 14 residues. The CDR3 loop is CASSRDRDSYGYTF. The DNA of the CDR3 is TGTGCCAGCAGCCGGGACAGGGATTCCTATGGCTACACCTTC.